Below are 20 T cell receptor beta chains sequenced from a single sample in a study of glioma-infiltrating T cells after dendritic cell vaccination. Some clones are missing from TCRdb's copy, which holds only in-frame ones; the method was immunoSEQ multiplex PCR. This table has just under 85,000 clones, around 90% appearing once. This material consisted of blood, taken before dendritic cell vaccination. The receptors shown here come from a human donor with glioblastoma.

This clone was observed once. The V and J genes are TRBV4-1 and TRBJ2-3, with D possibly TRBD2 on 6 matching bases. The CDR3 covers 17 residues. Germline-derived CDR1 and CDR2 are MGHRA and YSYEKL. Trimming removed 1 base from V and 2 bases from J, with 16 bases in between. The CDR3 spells CASSQGRARKPTDTQYF. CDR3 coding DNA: TGCGCCAGCAGCCAAGGGAGGGCGAGGAAACCCACAGATACGCAGTATTTT.

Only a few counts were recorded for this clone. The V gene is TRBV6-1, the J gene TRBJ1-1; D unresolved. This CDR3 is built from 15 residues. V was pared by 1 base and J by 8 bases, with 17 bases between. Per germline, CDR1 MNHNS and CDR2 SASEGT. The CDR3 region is CASSEEQSGFMEAFF. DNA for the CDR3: TGTGCCAGCAGTGAAGAACAGTCGGGGTTCATGGAAGCTTTCTTT.

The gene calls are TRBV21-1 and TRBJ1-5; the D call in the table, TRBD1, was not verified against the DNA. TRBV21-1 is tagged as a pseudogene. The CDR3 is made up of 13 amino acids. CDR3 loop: CARTQGASQPQHF. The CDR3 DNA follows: TGTGCCAGGACTCAGGGGGCGAGTCAGCCCCAGCATTTT.

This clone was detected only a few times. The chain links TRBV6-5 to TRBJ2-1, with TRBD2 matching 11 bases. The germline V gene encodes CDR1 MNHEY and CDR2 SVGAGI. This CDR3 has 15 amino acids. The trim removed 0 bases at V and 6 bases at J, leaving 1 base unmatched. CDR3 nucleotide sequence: TGTGCCAGCAGTTACTCTAGCGGGGGGGCCAATGAGCAGTTCTTC. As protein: CASSYSSGGANEQFF.

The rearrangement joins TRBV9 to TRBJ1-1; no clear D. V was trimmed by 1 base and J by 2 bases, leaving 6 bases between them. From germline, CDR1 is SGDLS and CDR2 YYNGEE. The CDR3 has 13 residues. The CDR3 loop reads CASSVSPNTEAFF. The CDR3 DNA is TGTGCCAGCAGCGTAAGCCCTAACACTGAAGCTTTCTTT. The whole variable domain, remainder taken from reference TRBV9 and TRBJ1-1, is DSGVTQTPKHLITATGQRVTLRCSPRSGDLSVYWYQQSLDQGLQFLIQYYNGEERAKGNILERFSAQQFPDLHSELNLSSLELGDSALYFCASSVSPNTEAFFGQGTRLTVV.

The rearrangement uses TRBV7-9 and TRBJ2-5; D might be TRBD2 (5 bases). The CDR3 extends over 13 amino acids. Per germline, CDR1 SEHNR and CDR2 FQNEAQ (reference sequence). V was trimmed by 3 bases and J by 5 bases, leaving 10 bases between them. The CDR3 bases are TGTGCCAGCAGCTTTACTAGTTCCGAGACCCAGTACTTC. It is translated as CASSFTSSETQYF.

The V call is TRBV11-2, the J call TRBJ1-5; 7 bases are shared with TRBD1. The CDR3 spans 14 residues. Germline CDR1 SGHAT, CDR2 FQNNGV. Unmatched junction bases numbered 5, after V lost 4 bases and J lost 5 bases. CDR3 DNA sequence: TGTGCCAGCAGCTCGAGGGGGCTGGATCAGCCCCAGCATTTT. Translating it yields CASSSRGLDQPQHF.

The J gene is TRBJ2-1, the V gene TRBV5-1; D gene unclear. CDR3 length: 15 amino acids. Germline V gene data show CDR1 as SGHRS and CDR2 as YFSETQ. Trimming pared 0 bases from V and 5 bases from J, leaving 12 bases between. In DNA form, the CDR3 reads TGCGCCAGCAGCTTGGCAATCGGTGCTCACAATGAGCAGTTCTTC. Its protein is CASSLAIGAHNEQFF.

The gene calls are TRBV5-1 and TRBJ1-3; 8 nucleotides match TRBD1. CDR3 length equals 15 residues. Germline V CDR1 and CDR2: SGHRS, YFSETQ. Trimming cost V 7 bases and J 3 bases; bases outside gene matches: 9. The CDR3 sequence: CASSLDRGGGNTIYF. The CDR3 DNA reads TGCGCCAGCTCCCTTGACAGGGGTGGTGGAAACACCATATATTTT. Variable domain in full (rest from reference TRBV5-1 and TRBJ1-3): KAGVTQTPRYLIKTRGQQVTLSCSPISGHRSVSWYQQTPGQGLQFLFEYFSETQRNKGNFPGRFSGRQFSNSRSEMNVSTLELGDSALYLCASSLDRGGGNTIYFGEGSWLTVV.

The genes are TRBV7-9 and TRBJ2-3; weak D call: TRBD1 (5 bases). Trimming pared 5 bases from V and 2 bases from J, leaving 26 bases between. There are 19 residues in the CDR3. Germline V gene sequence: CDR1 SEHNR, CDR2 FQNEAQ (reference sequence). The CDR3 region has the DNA TGTGCCAGCAGCGGACGGACACGGACACCTGATAGATACACAGATACGCAGTATTTT. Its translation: CASSGRTRTPDRYTDTQYF.

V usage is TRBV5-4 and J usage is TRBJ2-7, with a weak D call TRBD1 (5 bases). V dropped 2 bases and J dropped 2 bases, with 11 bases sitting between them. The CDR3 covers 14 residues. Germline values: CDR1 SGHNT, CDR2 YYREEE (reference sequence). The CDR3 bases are TGTGCCAGCAGCTTTGGTTCAGGGCCCTACGAGCAGTACTTC. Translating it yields CASSFGSGPYEQYF.

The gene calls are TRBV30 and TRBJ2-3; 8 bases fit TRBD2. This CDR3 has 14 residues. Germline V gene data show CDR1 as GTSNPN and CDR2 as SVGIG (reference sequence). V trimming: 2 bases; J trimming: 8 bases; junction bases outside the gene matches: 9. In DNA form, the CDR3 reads TGTGCCTGGAGTCGGGGACTAGGGGCGGGTACGCAGTATTTT. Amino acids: CAWSRGLGAGTQYF.

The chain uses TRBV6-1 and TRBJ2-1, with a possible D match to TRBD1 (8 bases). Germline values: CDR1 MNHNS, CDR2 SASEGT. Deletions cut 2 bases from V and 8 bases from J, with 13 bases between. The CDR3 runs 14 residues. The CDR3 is CASSERTGRDEQFF. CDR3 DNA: TGTGCCAGCAGTGAAAGGACAGGGAGGGATGAGCAGTTCTTC.

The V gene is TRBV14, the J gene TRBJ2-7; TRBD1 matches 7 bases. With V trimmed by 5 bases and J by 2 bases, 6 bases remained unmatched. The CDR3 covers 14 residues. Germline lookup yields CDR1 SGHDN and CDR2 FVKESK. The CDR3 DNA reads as TGTGCCAGCAGCAAGGGGACAGCCGCCTACGAGCAGTACTTC. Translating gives CASSKGTAAYEQYF.

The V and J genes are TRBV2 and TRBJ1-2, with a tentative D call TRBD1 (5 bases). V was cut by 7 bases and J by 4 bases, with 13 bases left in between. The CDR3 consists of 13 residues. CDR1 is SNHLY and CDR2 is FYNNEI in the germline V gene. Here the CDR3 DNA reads TGTGCCAGCATAGCGGGGGAACTCTATGGCTACACCTTC. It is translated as CASIAGELYGYTF.

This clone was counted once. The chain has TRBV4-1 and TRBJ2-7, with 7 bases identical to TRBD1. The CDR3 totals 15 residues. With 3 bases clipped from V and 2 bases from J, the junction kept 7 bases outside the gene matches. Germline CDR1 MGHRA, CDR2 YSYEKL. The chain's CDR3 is CASSQGSGQTYEQYF. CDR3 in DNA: TGCGCCAGCAGCCAGGGCTCGGGACAGACCTACGAGCAGTACTTC.

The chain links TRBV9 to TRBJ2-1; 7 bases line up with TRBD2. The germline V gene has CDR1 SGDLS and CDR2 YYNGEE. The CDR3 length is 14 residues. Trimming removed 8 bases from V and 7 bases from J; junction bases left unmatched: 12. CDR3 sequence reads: CASAPDGGSNEQFF. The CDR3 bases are TGTGCCAGTGCCCCGGACGGGGGGAGTAATGAGCAGTTCTTC.

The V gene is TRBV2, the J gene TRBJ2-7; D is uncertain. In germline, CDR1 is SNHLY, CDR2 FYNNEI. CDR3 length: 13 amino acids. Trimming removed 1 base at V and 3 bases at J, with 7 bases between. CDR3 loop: CASSEETFYEQYF. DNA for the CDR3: TGTGCCAGCAGTGAAGAAACATTCTACGAGCAGTACTTC.

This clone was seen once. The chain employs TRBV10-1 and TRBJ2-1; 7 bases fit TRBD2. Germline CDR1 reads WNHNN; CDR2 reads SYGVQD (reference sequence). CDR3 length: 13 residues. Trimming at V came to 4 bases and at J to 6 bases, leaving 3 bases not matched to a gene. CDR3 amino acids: CASSGGRANEQFF. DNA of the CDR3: TGCGCCAGCAGTGGTGGGAGGGCCAATGAGCAGTTCTTC.

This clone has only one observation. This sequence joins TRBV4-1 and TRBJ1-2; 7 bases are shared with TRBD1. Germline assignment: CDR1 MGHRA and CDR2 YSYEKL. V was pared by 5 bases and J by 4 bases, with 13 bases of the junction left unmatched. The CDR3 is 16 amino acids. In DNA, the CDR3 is TGCGCCAGCAGCAAGGGCACAGGGGACGCTTTCTATGGCTACACCTTC. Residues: CASSKGTGDAFYGYTF.